These T cell receptor beta chains were read from a single sample in a study of T cells in localized non-small cell lung cancer. TCRdb keeps only in-frame clones here, not all; method: immunoSEQ multiplex PCR. The repertoire has 50,000 to 70,000 clones, 90% to 95% of them found once; the top ten carry about 20%. The sequencing here drew on peripheral blood, taken before any cancer treatment. Receptors originate from a man aged 40-75 years with stage I lung adenocarcinoma. CDR3s include the opening cysteine and the closing phenylalanine or tryptophan. D genes are given only for firm matches. For some rows the clone size is stated as once, few or many, or as a class when expanded; others skip it.

V gene: TRBV6-5
clone size: once
D gene: TRBD1
J gene: TRBJ2-7
CDR3 DNA: TGTGCCAGCAGTTACCGACAGGGGGGCTACGAGCAGTACTTC
CDR3 protein: CASSYRQGGYEQYF

V gene: TRBV29-1
clone size: .
D gene: .
J gene: TRBJ2-7
CDR3 DNA: TGCAGCGTCGCCGCGGGGACGGAACCCTACGAGCAGTACTTC
CDR3 protein: CSVAAGTEPYEQYF

V gene: TRBV27
clone size: .
D gene: TRBD1
J gene: TRBJ1-5
CDR3 DNA: TGTGCCAGCAGTTTATTCGCAGGGGGTCAGCCCCAGCATTTT
CDR3 protein: CASSLFAGGQPQHF

V gene: TRBV7-2
clone size: once
D gene: .
J gene: TRBJ2-7
CDR3 DNA: TGTGCCGGCAGCTTAGAAACGGGCGCGCAGTACTTC
CDR3 protein: CAGSLETGAQYF

V gene: TRBV7-6
clone size: .
D gene: .
J gene: TRBJ2-5
CDR3 DNA: TGTGCCAGCAGCGAGCCTTTGGGGACCCAGTACTTC
CDR3 protein: CASSEPLGTQYF

V gene: TRBV18
clone size: .
D gene: .
J gene: TRBJ2-1
CDR3 DNA: TGTGCCAGCTCAGCCCTAGCGCCGAGCTCCTACAATGAGCAGTTCTTC
CDR3 protein: CASSALAPSSYNEQFF

V gene: TRBV19
clone size: .
D gene: .
J gene: TRBJ1-4
CDR3 DNA: TGTGCCAGTAGGCAAACAGGTCTGGATGAAAAACTGTTTTTT
CDR3 protein: CASRQTGLDEKLFF

V gene: TRBV5-1
clone size: .
D gene: TRBD2
J gene: TRBJ2-1
CDR3 DNA: TGCGCCAGCAGTCCGACTAGCGGTTACAATGAGCAGTTCTTC
CDR3 protein: CASSPTSGYNEQFF

V gene: TRBV7-9
clone size: .
D gene: .
J gene: TRBJ1-1
CDR3 DNA: TGTGCCAGCAGTTCACAGAACACTGAAGCTTTCTTT
CDR3 protein: CASSSQNTEAFF

V gene: TRBV15
clone size: once
D gene: .
J gene: TRBJ2-1
CDR3 DNA: TGTGCCACCAGCAGAGATGGGGCCAGGAATGAGCAGTTCTTC
CDR3 protein: CATSRDGARNEQFF

V gene: TRBV5-8
clone size: .
D gene: .
J gene: TRBJ2-7
CDR3 DNA: TGTGCCAGCAGCTTGGTAAGGGTCCGGGAGCAGTACTTC
CDR3 protein: CASSLVRVREQYF

V gene: TRBV6-6
clone size: .
D gene: TRBD2
J gene: TRBJ2-2
CDR3 DNA: TGTGCCAGCCGACTAGCGGGAGGAAACGGGGAGCTGTTTTTT
CDR3 protein: CASRLAGGNGELFF

V gene: TRBV29-1
clone size: .
D gene: TRBD1
J gene: TRBJ1-5
CDR3 DNA: TGCAGCGTAGCGACAGGGGGAGGTCAGCCCCAGCATTTT
CDR3 protein: CSVATGGGQPQHF

V gene: TRBV7-3
clone size: .
D gene: TRBD2
J gene: TRBJ2-1
CDR3 DNA: TGTGCCAGCAGCTTAAAGGGGAGACTAGCGGATAAAAACAATGAGCAGTTCTTC
CDR3 protein: CASSLKGRLADKNNEQFF

V gene: TRBV6-1
clone size: .
D gene: .
J gene: TRBJ1-6
CDR3 DNA: TGTGCCAGCGGGGGGGCGCCCCTCTATAATTCACCCCTCCACTTT
CDR3 protein: CASGGAPLYNSPLHF

V gene: TRBV4-1
clone size: .
D gene: .
J gene: TRBJ2-7
CDR3 DNA: TGCGCCAGCAGCCAAGAAAGGGGTGGGCAGTACTTC
CDR3 protein: CASSQERGGQYF

V gene: TRBV21-1
clone size: .
D gene: .
J gene: TRBJ1-5
CDR3 DNA: TGTGCCAGCAGCAAACTAAGGTCGTTTCAGGGGCTACAGCCCCAGCATTTT
CDR3 protein: CASSKLRSFQGLQPQHF

V gene: TRBV4-1
clone size: .
D gene: .
J gene: TRBJ2-7
CDR3 DNA: TGCGCCAGCAGCCAGACTACGGTACGGGGGAATCTATACGAGCAGTACTTC
CDR3 protein: CASSQTTVRGNLYEQYF

V gene: TRBV19
clone size: once
D gene: TRBD1
J gene: TRBJ1-4
CDR3 DNA: TGTGCCAGTAGTATAGTCGGACAGGGAGGGGAAAAACTGTTTTTT
CDR3 protein: CASSIVGQGGEKLFF

V gene: TRBV4-1
clone size: .
D gene: .
J gene: TRBJ1-3
CDR3 DNA: TGCGCCAGCAGCCAAGACTCCCGAAACACCATATATTTT
CDR3 protein: CASSQDSRNTIYF

V gene: TRBV28
clone size: .
D gene: .
J gene: TRBJ2-5
CDR3 DNA: TGTGCCAGCAGTTGGTTAGCGTACGAGACCCAGTACTTC
CDR3 protein: CASSWLAYETQYF

V gene: TRBV4-1
clone size: .
D gene: .
J gene: TRBJ2-2
CDR3 DNA: TGCGCCAGCAGCCAAGACGCCAGGAGGAACACCGGGGAGCTGTTTTTT
CDR3 protein: CASSQDARRNTGELFF

V gene: TRBV20-1
clone size: .
D gene: .
J gene: TRBJ2-7
CDR3 DNA: TGCAGTGCCCACGCCACGGCGGAGCAGTACTTC
CDR3 protein: CSAHATAEQYF

V gene: TRBV5-1
clone size: .
D gene: TRBD1
J gene: TRBJ2-7
CDR3 DNA: TGCGCCAGCAGCTTGGCGGACAGGGCGCGCGCCTACGAGCAGTACTTC
CDR3 protein: CASSLADRARAYEQYF

V gene: TRBV19
clone size: .
D gene: TRBD1
J gene: TRBJ2-2
CDR3 DNA: TGTGCCAGTAGTCGTCGGGACAGGTGGGAGGAGGCCGGGGAGCTGTTTTTT
CDR3 protein: CASSRRDRWEEAGELFF

V gene: TRBV5-5
clone size: .
D gene: TRBD2
J gene: TRBJ2-1
CDR3 DNA: TGTGCCAGCAGCTTACGGTACCTAGCGGGAAACAATGAGCAGTTCTTC
CDR3 protein: CASSLRYLAGNNEQFF

V gene: TRBV2
clone size: once
D gene: .
J gene: TRBJ2-1
CDR3 DNA: TGTGCCAGAAGGGCGGGATTCCCCCTCGATGAGCAGTTCTTC
CDR3 protein: CARRAGFPLDEQFF

V gene: TRBV18
clone size: .
D gene: .
J gene: TRBJ2-2
CDR3 DNA: TGTGCCAGCCAAAAAGGCTCCAACACCGGGGAGCTGTTTTTT
CDR3 protein: CASQKGSNTGELFF